The rows below give T cell receptor beta chains drawn from one sample of a study of shared clonotypes between healthy human individuals. Sequencing was performed with immunoSEQ multiplex PCR; in TCRdb, only in-frame clones are kept and a portion is missing. The data hold about 1.1 million clones, with 75% to 85% observed a single time. The sequenced material came from memory CD4+ T cells from PBMCs. The receptors were sampled from a man between 18 and 29 years old in good health. Some clones in this sample may be carry-over from other donors' samples. The CDR3 runs from the conserved cysteine through the conserved F or W. A D gene is named only where the DNA matches it firmly. Size is stated for part of the rows, as once, few or many counts, or as a class when the clone is expanded.

.	TRBJ2-7	TRBV7-2	TRBD1	CASSPPFGTGSSYEQYF	TGTGCCAGCAGCCCTCCATTTGGGACAGGGAGTTCCTACGAGCAGTACTTC
.	TRBJ2-3	TRBV6-1	.	CASTYIRGGTDTQYF	TGTGCCAGCACCTATATCAGGGGCGGCACAGATACGCAGTATTTT
.	TRBJ1-6	TRBV29-1	TRBD1	CSVYGTGHLSYNSPLHF	TGCAGCGTTTACGGGACAGGGCACCTCTCCTATAATTCACCCCTCCACTTT
.	TRBJ1-1	TRBV10-3	.	CAISESTESEAFF	TGTGCCATCAGTGAGTCGACGGAGTCTGAAGCTTTCTTT
.	TRBJ1-5	TRBV18	.	CASSPGNSNQPQHF	TGTGCCAGCTCACCAGGGAATAGCAATCAGCCCCAGCATTTT
.	TRBJ2-3	TRBV7-3	TRBD1	CASSPGQGGSTDTQYF	TGTGCCAGCAGCCCTGGACAGGGGGGTAGCACAGATACGCAGTATTTT
few	TRBJ2-7	TRBV11-2	.	CASSFGTTYEQYF	TGTGCCAGCAGCTTCGGCACTACCTACGAGCAGTACTTC
.	TRBJ1-2	TRBV28	.	CASSLLSGRSYTF	TGTGCCAGCAGTTTGCTGTCAGGTAGGAGCTACACCTTC
.	TRBJ2-6	TRBV2	.	CASSAGANVLTF	TGTGCCAGCAGCGCGGGGGCCAACGTCCTGACTTTC
.	TRBJ2-5	TRBV7-3	.	CASSYTGMETQYF	TGTGCCAGCAGCTACACAGGGATGGAGACCCAGTACTTC
.	TRBJ1-2	TRBV6-5	TRBD1	CASRGTGEYGYTF	TGTGCCAGCAGGGGGACAGGGGAGTATGGCTACACCTTC
.	TRBJ1-1	TRBV5-1	TRBD1	CASSWGQGATEAFF	TGCGCCAGCAGCTGGGGACAGGGAGCGACTGAAGCTTTCTTT
.	TRBJ2-5	TRBV5-1	.	CASKAGPQETQYF	TGCGCCAGCAAAGCGGGCCCCCAAGAGACCCAGTACTTC
.	TRBJ1-3	TRBV5-1	.	CASSFSQISSGNTIYF	TGCGCCAGCAGCTTTTCACAGATATCCTCTGGAAACACCATATATTTT
.	TRBJ2-7	TRBV20-1	.	CSARSGEQYF	TGCAGTGCTAGATCTGGCGAGCAGTACTTC
.	TRBJ2-5	TRBV5-6	.	CASSLETRETQYF	TGTGCCAGCAGCCTGGAGACGCGAGAGACCCAGTACTTC
.	TRBJ2-1	TRBV7-6	.	CASSYSGLSYNEQFF	TGTGCCAGCAGCTATAGCGGCCTCTCCTACAATGAGCAGTTCTTC
.	TRBJ2-6	TRBV5-1	.	CASSYTGISGANVLTF	TGCGCCAGCAGCTACACAGGGATCTCTGGGGCCAACGTCCTGACTTTC
.	TRBJ2-7	TRBV6-5	.	CASGTLGGYEQYF	TGTGCCAGCGGTACCCTCGGGGGTTACGAGCAGTACTTC
.	TRBJ1-2	TRBV28	.	CASSFPERGVNYGYTF	TGTGCCAGCAGTTTCCCCGAGAGAGGCGTTAACTATGGCTACACCTTC
few	TRBJ2-2	TRBV30	.	CAWIKVEGTGELFF	TGTGCCTGGATTAAGGTCGAAGGCACCGGGGAGCTGTTTTTT